The rows below give T cell receptor beta chains drawn from one sample of a study of T cells in Graves' hyperthyroidism and ophthalmopathy. TCRdb recomputed calls from the multiplex PCR reads with MiXCR, one row per CDR3 protein. The sample yields 400,000 to 600,000 distinct CDR3 sequences, under 25% seen once. The sample taken for sequencing was blood. These receptors all stem from a man between 18 and 29 years old with Graves' hyperthyroidism. Both conserved end residues are part of each CDR3. D genes are given only for firm matches. Clone size appears in some rows only: once, few, many, or a class for an expanded clone.

D gene	CDR3 length	V gene	clone size	J gene	CDR3 protein	CDR3 DNA
NA	14	TRBV4-1	once	TRBJ2-7	CASSQDPSTYEQYF	TGCGCCAGCAGCCAAGATCCATCGACCTACGAGCAGTACTTC
TRBD1	17	TRBV24-1	few	TRBJ2-2	CATSALDRDKGPGELFF	TGTGCCACCAGTGCCCTCGACAGGGATAAAGGTCCCGGGGAGCTGTTTTTT
NA	13	TRBV27	many	TRBJ1-2	CASSLAGTAGCTF	TGTGCCAGCAGTTTAGCAGGGACGGCTGGCTGCACCTTC
TRBD2	16	TRBV2	few	TRBJ2-4	CASSVVQRGAKNIQYF	TGTGCCAGCAGTGTTGTTCAGCGGGGCGCCAAAAACATTCAGTACTTC
NA	15	TRBV24-1	few	TRBJ2-5	CATSAGGRAQDTQYF	TGTGCCACCAGTGCGGGGGGCAGGGCCCAAGATACCCAGTACTTC
TRBD2	13	TRBV27	many	TRBJ2-7	CASSPGLVFEQYF	TGTGCCAGCAGTCCGGGACTAGTCTTCGAGCAGTACTTC
NA	16	TRBV9	NA	TRBJ1-2	CASSVATPQGNYGYTF	TGTGCCAGCAGCGTAGCTACGCCGCAGGGGAACTATGGCTACACCTTC
NA	17	TRBV12-3/TRBV12-4	many	TRBJ2-3	CASSLAIGGIYTDTQYF	TGTGCCAGCAGTTTAGCGATAGGAGGTATATACACAGATACGCAGTATTTT
NA	13	TRBV19	many	TRBJ1-5	CAGAGTSDQPQHF	TGTGCCGGGGCCGGGACAAGTGATCAGCCCCAGCATTTT
NA	13	TRBV13	many	TRBJ1-1	CASSHAGVTEAFF	TGTGCCAGCAGCCACGCAGGGGTCACTGAAGCTTTCTTT
NA	15	TRBV10-1	many	TRBJ1-1	CASSDPGMGDTEAFF	TGCGCCAGCAGTGACCCAGGGATGGGAGACACTGAAGCTTTCTTT
NA	14	TRBV6-1	NA	TRBJ2-7	CASTYRVEGYEQYF	TGTGCCAGTACGTACAGGGTGGAAGGCTACGAGCAGTACTTC
NA	14	TRBV7-9	many	TRBJ2-7	CASSLGQVPHEQYF	TGTGCCAGCAGCTTAGGACAGGTTCCCCACGAGCAGTACTTC
NA	15	TRBV12-3/TRBV12-4	once	TRBJ1-2	CASSLSRVGMEGYTF	TGTGCCAGCAGTTTAAGTCGTGTGGGCATGGAGGGCTACACCTTC
TRBD1	14	TRBV6-5	many	TRBJ2-7	CASSYHRGVYEQYF	TGTGCCAGCAGTTACCACAGGGGGGTCTACGAGCAGTACTTC
NA	14	TRBV3-1	NA	TRBJ2-7	CASSQAGRPYEQYF	TGTGCCAGCAGCCAAGCTGGCAGACCGTACGAGCAGTACTTC
NA	15	TRBV28	many	TRBJ2-7	CASPTPGQVAHEQYF	TGTGCCAGCCCCACGCCGGGACAAGTTGCCCACGAGCAGTACTTC
TRBD2	15	TRBV9	few	TRBJ2-7	CASSAERGLLYEQYF	TGTGCCAGCAGCGCCGAGCGGGGGCTTCTCTACGAGCAGTACTTC
NA	14	TRBV3-1	NA	TRBJ1-2	CASSPRPGVYGYTF	TGTGCCAGCAGCCCCCGGCCAGGTGTATATGGCTACACCTTC
TRBD1	17	TRBV19	NA	TRBJ2-7	CATRGQASRNTSYEQYF	TGTGCCACGAGGGGACAGGCCTCTCGGAATACGTCCTACGAGCAGTACTTC
NA	14	TRBV30	few	TRBJ1-5	CAWSEKLGVQPQHF	TGTGCCTGGAGTGAGAAATTGGGGGTTCAGCCCCAGCATTTT
NA	16	TRBV20-1	NA	TRBJ1-5	CSAANFGTESNQPQHF	TGCAGTGCTGCAAACTTCGGGACGGAAAGCAATCAGCCCCAGCATTTT
NA	15	TRBV28	NA	TRBJ1-5	CASSLPGVLNQPQHF	TGTGCCAGCAGTTTACCAGGGGTTCTCAATCAGCCCCAGCATTTT
NA	14	TRBV6-5	many	TRBJ2-2	CASSQGGDTGELFF	TGTGCCAGCAGTCAGGGGGGTGACACCGGGGAGCTGTTTTTT
TRBD1	16	TRBV15	many	TRBJ2-7	CATSRDGTGGIYEQYF	TGTGCCACCAGCAGAGATGGGACAGGGGGCATTTACGAGCAGTACTTC
NA	14	TRBV6-1	NA	TRBJ1-2	CASSVGTRVYGYTF	TGTGCCAGCAGTGTAGGGACCAGAGTCTATGGCTACACCTTC
NA	14	TRBV7-9	many	TRBJ1-2	CASSHSIGTNGYTF	TGTGCCAGCAGCCATTCTATTGGGACAAATGGCTACACCTTC
NA	14	TRBV6-1	many	TRBJ1-1	CAGEKALKEAEAFF	TGTGCCGGCGAAAAGGCGCTCAAGGAAGCTGAAGCTTTCTTT
NA	13	TRBV29-1	few	TRBJ2-5	CSVGTTLRETQYF	TGCAGCGTTGGGACGACACTTAGGGAGACCCAGTACTTC
NA	16	TRBV10-3	many	TRBJ2-3	CAISVPLRAGTDTQYF	TGTGCCATCAGTGTCCCCCTCAGGGCGGGCACAGATACGCAGTATTTT
NA	15	TRBV28	few	TRBJ2-7	CASSGRGLSSYEQYF	TGTGCCAGCAGTGGTCGGGGCCTTAGCTCCTACGAGCAGTACTTC
NA	16	TRBV19	NA	TRBJ2-2	CASTYFGRVGTGELFF	TGTGCCAGTACTTATTTCGGCAGGGTTGGCACCGGGGAGCTGTTTTTT